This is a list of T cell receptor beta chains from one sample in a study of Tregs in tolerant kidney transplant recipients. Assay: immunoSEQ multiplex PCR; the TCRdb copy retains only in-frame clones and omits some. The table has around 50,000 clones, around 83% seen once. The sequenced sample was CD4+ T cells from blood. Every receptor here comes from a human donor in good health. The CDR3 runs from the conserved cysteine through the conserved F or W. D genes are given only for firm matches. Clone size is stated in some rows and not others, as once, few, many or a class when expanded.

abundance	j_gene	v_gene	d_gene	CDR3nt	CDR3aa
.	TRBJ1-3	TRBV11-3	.	TGTGCCAGCAGCTTAGAGGGGCGGATTTCTGGAAACACCATATATTTT	CASSLEGRISGNTIYF
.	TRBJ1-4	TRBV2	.	TGTGCCAGCCTTGGGGGGCAGATAGGGCCCCGTTTTGAAAAACTGTTTTTT	CASLGGQIGPRFEKLFF
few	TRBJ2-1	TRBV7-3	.	TGTGCCAGCAGCTTAAAACTCCCCTCCGAGCAGTTCTTC	CASSLKLPSEQFF
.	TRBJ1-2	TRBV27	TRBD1	TGTGCCAGCAGTTCACCCGGACAGGGCCAGAGAGGCTACACCTTC	CASSSPGQGQRGYTF
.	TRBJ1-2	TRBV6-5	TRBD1	TGTGCCAGCAGTTACTCACCCGGACAGGGGGGCTACACCTTC	CASSYSPGQGGYTF
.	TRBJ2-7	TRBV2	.	TGTGCCAGCAGTAACCGGGGACTGGCGTCCTACGAGCAGTACTTC	CASSNRGLASYEQYF
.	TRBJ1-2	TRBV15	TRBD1	TGTGCCACCAGCAGAGAGGGACAGGGACGCGGCTACACCTTC	CATSREGQGRGYTF
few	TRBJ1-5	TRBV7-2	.	TGTGCCAGCAGCTTAGATTGGGGACAGCCCCAGCATTTT	CASSLDWGQPQHF
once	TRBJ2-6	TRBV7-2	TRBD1	TGTGCCAGCAGCCTTCGAGGACAGGGTGGGATCTCTGGGGCCAACGTCCTGACTTTC	CASSLRGQGGISGANVLTF
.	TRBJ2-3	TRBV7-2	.	TGTGCCAGCAGCTCCCAAGGCCCCCCCGATACGCAGTATTTT	CASSSQGPPDTQYF
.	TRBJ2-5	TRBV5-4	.	TGTGCCAGCAGCACCGGGACCCACTTC	CASSTGTHF
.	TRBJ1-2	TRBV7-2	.	TGTGCCAGCAGCGCTAGTGGCGCTGATGGCTACACCTTC	CASSASGADGYTF
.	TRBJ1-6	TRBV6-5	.	TGTGCCAGCAGTTACGGGGGAGGGGCCCAATCACCCCTCCACTTT	CASSYGGGAQSPLHF
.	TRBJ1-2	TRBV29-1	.	TGCAGCTATCGCGACACCCCCTATGGCTACACCTTC	CSYRDTPYGYTF
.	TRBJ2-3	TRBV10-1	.	TGCGCCAGCAGTGAGTCGGTGGGAGATACGCAGTATTTT	CASSESVGDTQYF
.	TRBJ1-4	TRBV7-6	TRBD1	TGTGCCAGCAGCCCCCAGGGGGATCAAAAACTGTTTTTT	CASSPQGDQKLFF
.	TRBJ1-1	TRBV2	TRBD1	TGTGCCAGCAGTGAAGAGGCAGGGGGGAACACTGAAGCTTTCTTT	CASSEEAGGNTEAFF
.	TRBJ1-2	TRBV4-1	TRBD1	TGCGCCAGCAGCGTTCGACAGGGCCGGTCCAACACTAACTATGGCTACACCTTC	CASSVRQGRSNTNYGYTF
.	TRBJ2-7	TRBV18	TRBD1	TGTGCCAGCTCACCTTATACCGGGACAGGTACCTACGAGCAGTACTTC	CASSPYTGTGTYEQYF
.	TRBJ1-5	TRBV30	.	TGTGCCTGGAGTTCGAAGGCCAATCAGCCCCAGCATTTT	CAWSSKANQPQHF
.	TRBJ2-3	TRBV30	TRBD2	TGTGCCTGGAGCCCTCTGGCGGGAGGACATACGCAGTATTTT	CAWSPLAGGHTQYF
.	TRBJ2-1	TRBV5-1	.	TGCGCCAGCGCACGGGCGGTTCAAGTCAATGAGCAGTTCTTC	CASARAVQVNEQFF
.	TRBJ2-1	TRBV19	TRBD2	TGTGCCAGTAGCCTCACTGCGGGAGTTTTTAGCAATGAGCAGTTCTTC	CASSLTAGVFSNEQFF
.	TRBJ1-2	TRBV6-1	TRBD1	TGTGCCAGCAGTACAGGGGAGAACTATGGCTACACCTTC	CASSTGENYGYTF
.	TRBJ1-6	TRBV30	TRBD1	TGTGCCTGGAGTGGGACAGGACTCAGTAATTCACCCCTCCACTTT	CAWSGTGLSNSPLHF
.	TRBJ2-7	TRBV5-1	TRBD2	TGCGCCAGCAGTCTTAGCGGGGGCCGCTACGAGCAGTACTTC	CASSLSGGRYEQYF
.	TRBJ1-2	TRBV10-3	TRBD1	TGTGCCATCAGTGAAGACCCGACAGGGGGCGACTATGGCTACACCTTC	CAISEDPTGGDYGYTF
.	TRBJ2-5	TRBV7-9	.	TGTGCCAATGGGGAAGAGACCCAGTACTTC	CANGEETQYF
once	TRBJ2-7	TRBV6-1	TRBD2	TGTGCCAGCAGTGTGCAACCCCTCCCAGCGGGGGTTATGGGGCGGTACTTC	CASSVQPLPAGVMGRYF
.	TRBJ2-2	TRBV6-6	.	TGTGCCAGCAGTTACAGGAAGGACACCGGGGAGCTGTTTTTT	CASSYRKDTGELFF
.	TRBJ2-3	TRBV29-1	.	TGCAGCGACCTTGACAGTAAAGGAGATACGCAGTATTTT	CSDLDSKGDTQYF
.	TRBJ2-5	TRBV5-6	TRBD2	TGTGCCAGCAGCTTTGGACTAGCTAAGTACCAAGAGACCCAGTACTTC	CASSFGLAKYQETQYF
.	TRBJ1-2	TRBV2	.	TGTGCCAGCACCTGGACAGAGAACTATGGCTACACCTTC	CASTWTENYGYTF
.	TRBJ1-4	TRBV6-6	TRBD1	TGTGCCAGCAGTCTACCCACAGGGGGGGGTGAAAAACTGTTTTTT	CASSLPTGGGEKLFF
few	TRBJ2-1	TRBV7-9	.	TGTGCCAGCAGCTTAGCTTCTTCCTACAATGAGCAGTTCTTC	CASSLASSYNEQFF
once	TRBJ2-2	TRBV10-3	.	TGTGCCATCAAGGTGGAGGCCGGGGAGCTGTTTTTT	CAIKVEAGELFF
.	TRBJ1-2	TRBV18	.	TGTGCCAGCTCTCCCGGGAGGGCAGCCTTGATGATCGGCTACACCTTC	CASSPGRAALMIGYTF
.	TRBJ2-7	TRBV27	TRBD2	TGTGCCAGCAGTTTGAGGACTGGCGGGAGCTTGAGGGAGCAGTACTTC	CASSLRTGGSLREQYF
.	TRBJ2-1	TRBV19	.	TGTGCCAGACCACAGGTCACAGTGGACAATGAGCAGTTCTTC	CARPQVTVDNEQFF
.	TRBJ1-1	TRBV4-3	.	TGCGCCAGCAGCCAAGTGGGAGGGGCGGTCGCTGAAGCTTTCTTT	CASSQVGGAVAEAFF
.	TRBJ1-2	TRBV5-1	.	TGCGCCAGCAGCTTGGTGGGCAGTTTTAACTATGGCTACACCTTC	CASSLVGSFNYGYTF
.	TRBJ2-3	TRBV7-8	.	TGTGCCAGCAGTTCCCCTGGGGGCTTTAGCACAGATACGCAGTATTTT	CASSSPGGFSTDTQYF
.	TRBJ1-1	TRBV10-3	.	TGTGCCATCAGTGAGCCCCGGGGGAACACTGAAGCTTTCTTT	CAISEPRGNTEAFF
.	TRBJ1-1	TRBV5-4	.	TGTGCCAGCAGCTTGGGCACTGAAGCTTTCTTT	CASSLGTEAFF
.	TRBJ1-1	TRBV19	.	TGTGCCGCCCGGGGCGAGGGTGAAGCTTTCTTT	CAARGEGEAFF
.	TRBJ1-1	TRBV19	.	TGTGCCAGTAGCCAGACTGGGGGGAACACTGAAGCTTTCTTT	CASSQTGGNTEAFF
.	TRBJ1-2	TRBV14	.	TGTGCCAGCAGCCAAGTAGGGCAGGAATACTATGGCTACACCTTC	CASSQVGQEYYGYTF
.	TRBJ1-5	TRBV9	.	TGTGCCAGCAGCGTAGGGGGCTTTCAGCCCCAGCATTTT	CASSVGGFQPQHF
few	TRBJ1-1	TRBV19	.	TGTGCCAGTAGTATAACGGTGCGGAACACTGAAGCTTTCTTT	CASSITVRNTEAFF
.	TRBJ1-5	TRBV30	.	TGTGCCTGGAGTCTGGGATCAGGCAATCAGCCCCAGCATTTT	CAWSLGSGNQPQHF
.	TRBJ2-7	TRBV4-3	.	TGCGCCAGCAGCCAAGATCTACAGGGAGGCCCGCAGTACTTC	CASSQDLQGGPQYF
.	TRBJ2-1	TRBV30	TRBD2	TGTGCCTGGACTAGCGGGGGTCTCTCCTACAATGAGCAGTTCTTC	CAWTSGGLSYNEQFF
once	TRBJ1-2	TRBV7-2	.	TGTGCCAGCAGCTCAGGGACGTGGAACTATGGCTACACCTTC	CASSSGTWNYGYTF
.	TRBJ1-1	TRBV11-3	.	TGTGCCAGCAGCTTAGGACAGACTGAAGCTTTCTTT	CASSLGQTEAFF
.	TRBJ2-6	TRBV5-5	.	TGTGCCAGCAGCTTCAGGTGGGACGGAGCTGGGGCCAACGTCCTGACTTTC	CASSFRWDGAGANVLTF
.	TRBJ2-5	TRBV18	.	TGTGCCAGCTCGAGGGGCCACGGCCAAGAGACCCAGTACTTC	CASSRGHGQETQYF
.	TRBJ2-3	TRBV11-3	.	TGTGCCTCCGAGAGGGGCACAGATACGCAGTATTTT	CASERGTDTQYF
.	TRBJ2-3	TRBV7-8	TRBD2	TGTGCCAGCAGCTTTGGGCTAGCGGGAGGGCCGACCACAGATACGCAGTATTTT	CASSFGLAGGPTTDTQYF
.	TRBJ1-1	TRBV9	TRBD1	TGTGCCAGCAGCGTAGGAGGCACAGGGGCGCCCGTCGAAGCTTTCTTT	CASSVGGTGAPVEAFF
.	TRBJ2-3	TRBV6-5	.	TGTGCCAGCAGTTACGCCGGTGGGGGTACGCAGTATTTT	CASSYAGGGTQYF